Each of the 16 T cell receptor beta chains below was sequenced from the same sample in a study of OX40 agonist ivuxolimab in advanced cancers. TCRdb's table, derived via immunoSEQ multiplex PCR, lists solely in-frame clones and lacks some. The sample lists about 60,000 clones; under 95% were seen once. This specimen was CD4+ or CD8+ T cells sorted from blood, taken in a trial of the OX40 agonist ivuxolimab. All receptors derive from an adult with an advanced solid tumor such as melanoma, head and neck, liver or kidney cancer.

The rearrangement uses TRBV11-2 and TRBJ2-4; a possible D gene is TRBD1 (6 bases). The germline gives CDR1 SGHAT, CDR2 FQNNGV. V was cut by 3 bases and J by 12 bases, with 15 bases left in between. The CDR3 is made up of 13 amino acids. CDR3: CASSFSPPDSQYF. CDR3 in DNA: TGTGCCAGCAGCTTCTCCCCCCCGGACAGTCAGTACTTC.

The rearrangement links TRBV5-1 to TRBJ2-7; 8 bases align to TRBD1. The V segment lost 2 bases and the J segment 2 bases; nucleotides outside the gene matches: 6. CDR1 is SGHRS, CDR2 YFSETQ, per germline. The CDR3 spans 15 residues. CDR3 amino acids: CASSFGQGTPYEQYF. The DNA for the CDR3 is TGCGCCAGCAGCTTCGGACAGGGAACGCCCTACGAGCAGTACTTC.

The rearrangement uses TRBV28 and TRBJ2-1, with 12 bases fitting TRBD2. The ends lost 6 bases at V and 5 bases at J; junction bases unmatched: 8. Germline values: CDR1 MDHEN, CDR2 SYDVKM. CDR3 length: 16 residues. CDR3 in DNA: TGTGCCAGCAGAGGGGTGGGGACTAGCGGGCACAATGAGCAGTTCTTC. Protein: CASRGVGTSGHNEQFF.

The rearrangement uses TRBV10-1 and TRBJ1-2; D gene unclear. Looked up from germline, CDR1 is WNHNN and CDR2 is SYGVQD (reference sequence). Trimming pared 0 bases from V and 4 bases from J, leaving 6 bases between. The CDR3 loop spans 13 amino acids. The CDR3 loop reads CASSESLLYGYTF. In nucleotides, the CDR3 is TGCGCCAGCAGTGAGTCGTTGCTCTATGGCTACACCTTC.

The chain combines TRBV2 with TRBJ2-1, with D possibly TRBD1 on 6 matching bases. This CDR3 has 17 residues. The V gene's germline CDR1 is SNHLY and CDR2 FYNNEI. Trimming cost V 5 bases and J 0 bases, with 17 bases left between them. The CDR3 coding sequence is TGTGCCAGCAGTAGACAGGTCCCCATCTCCTCCTACAATGAGCAGTTCTTC. Its translation is CASSRQVPISSYNEQFF.

The rearrangement uses TRBV6-1 and TRBJ1-5, with 9 bases identical to TRBD1. The CDR3 covers 13 residues. Germline V gene sequence: CDR1 MNHNS, CDR2 SASEGT. After removal of 10 bases from V and 6 bases from J, the junction contained 7 bases not matched to a gene. The CDR3 coding sequence is TGTGCCACATTACAGGGGGCGAGTCAGCCCCAGCATTTT. Translation: CATLQGASQPQHF.

A single count supports this clone. The J gene is TRBJ1-2, the V gene TRBV7-2; the D gene is possibly TRBD1 (6 bases). The germline gives CDR1 SGHTA, CDR2 FQGNSA. This CDR3 is 14 amino acids long. V dropped 4 bases and J dropped 2 bases, with 11 bases sitting between them. The CDR3 loop reads CASSSRGANYGYTF. CDR3 DNA: TGTGCCAGCAGCTCCCGGGGGGCCAACTATGGCTACACCTTC.

The sample holds one count of this clone. The chain couples TRBV7-6 to TRBJ2-6; D uncertain. Germline CDR1 and CDR2: SGHVS and FNYEAQ. This CDR3 is built from 18 residues. V gave up 0 bases and J gave up 1 base, with 13 bases separating them. The CDR3 DNA reads as TGTGCCAGCAGCTTAGCGCGGAGACCCATTTCTGGGGCCAACGTCCTGACTTTC. Its translation is CASSLARRPISGANVLTF.

The chain joins TRBV18 to TRBJ2-5; D is unresolved. With 3 bases removed from V and 4 bases from J, the gap between germline ends came to 9 bases. CDR1 and CDR2 from the germline V gene are KGHSH and LQKENI. The CDR3 length is 13 residues. The CDR3 loop is CASSPLRIETQYF. The CDR3 coding sequence is TGTGCCAGCTCACCGCTGAGGATAGAGACCCAGTACTTC.

This sequence joins TRBV5-1 and TRBJ2-5, with D maybe TRBD1 (6 bases). There are 13 residues in the CDR3. CDR1 is SGHRS, CDR2 YFSETQ, per germline. Trimming pared 1 base from V and 5 bases from J, leaving 9 bases between. CDR3 loop: CASSLSGEETQYF. The CDR3 DNA is TGCGCCAGCAGCTTGTCAGGGGAGGAGACCCAGTACTTC.

The chain links TRBV10-3 to TRBJ2-6; 11 positions match TRBD2. V shed 9 bases, J shed 0 bases, and the junction held 10 bases outside the gene matches. Germline loops: CDR1 ENHRY, CDR2 SYGVKD. There are 18 residues in the CDR3. In DNA form, the CDR3 reads TGTGCCATACCTAGCGGGAGGAACTCTGGCTCTGGGGCCAACGTCCTGACTTTC. Protein sequence: CAIPSGRNSGSGANVLTF.

The chain is built from TRBV6-5 and TRBJ1-3, with D unresolved. This CDR3 has 15 residues. CDR1 and CDR2 from the germline V gene are MNHEY and SVGAGI. The V end was cut by 6 bases, the J end by 2 bases, with 14 bases between. The DNA for the CDR3 is TGTGCCAGCAGCGTTCGGACGACCACTGGAAACACCATATATTTT. Its protein is CASSVRTTTGNTIYF.

The rearrangement links TRBV9 to TRBJ2-7; a possible D gene is TRBD2 (6 bases). Looked up from germline, CDR1 is SGDLS and CDR2 is YYNGEE. V shed 3 bases and J shed 1 base, with 11 bases lying between them. The CDR3 is 14 amino acids. CDR3 loop: CASSADGGSYEQYF. Here the CDR3 DNA reads TGTGCCAGCAGCGCCGATGGGGGGTCCTACGAGCAGTACTTC.

This chain joins TRBV9 and TRBJ2-3, with 8 bases matching TRBD2. V lost 4 bases to trimming and J lost 1 base; unmatched junction nucleotides: 8. Germline loops: CDR1 SGDLS, CDR2 YYNGEE. The CDR3 has 16 amino acids. CDR3 loop: CASSPQSGRGTDTQYF. In DNA form, the CDR3 reads TGTGCCAGCAGCCCCCAGAGCGGGAGAGGCACAGATACGCAGTATTTT.

The chain recombines TRBV14 with TRBJ1-2; D remains ambiguous. Trimming stripped 2 bases from V and 1 base from J, with 8 bases between. Germline V gene data show CDR1 as SGHDN and CDR2 as FVKESK. The CDR3 contains 14 residues. The CDR3: CASSQNSYNYGYTF. Written as DNA, the CDR3 is TGTGCCAGCAGCCAAAACAGCTATAACTATGGCTACACCTTC.

This chain connects TRBV6-1 to TRBJ2-1; 10 bases fit TRBD2. This CDR3 is built from 14 residues. V shed 6 bases and J 10 bases; nucleotides not matched to a gene: 9. From germline, CDR1 is MNHNS and CDR2 SASEGT. DNA for the CDR3: TGTGCCAGCAGCGTTCTAGCGGGAGTGGGAGAGCAGTTCTTC. This translates into CASSVLAGVGEQFF.